These T cell receptor beta chains were read from a single sample in a study of blood T cell repertoires in COVID-19. The table came from immunoSEQ multiplex PCR; TCRdb's copy has only in-frame clones and leaves some out. Of roughly 200,000 clones in the sample, about 83% were seen once. Sequenced input: PBMCs or T cells enriched from blood (not recorded which). The receptor set was obtained from a woman aged 50 to 60 who had been exposed to COVID-19. Each CDR3 is given with its conserved first and last residue. The order of the fields is D gene, J gene, clone size, V gene, CDR3 protein, CDR3 DNA. D genes are given only for firm matches. Clone size, where shown, is once, few, many, or a class for clones that have expanded.

NA,TRBJ1-3,NA,TRBV5-5,CASSSAGYSGNTIYF,TGTGCCAGCAGCTCGGCAGGGTACTCTGGAAACACCATATATTTT
NA,TRBJ1-2,many,TRBV21-1,CASSKGRQAFNYGYTF,TGTGCCAGCAGCAAAGGCAGACAGGCTTTTAACTATGGCTACACCTTC
TRBD1,TRBJ1-2,NA,TRBV11-1,CATEPTGNYGYTF,TGTGCCACCGAACCGACAGGGAACTATGGCTACACCTTC
TRBD1,TRBJ1-2,NA,TRBV27,CASSLRGQGFRYGYTF,TGTGCCAGCTCCCTCCGGGGACAGGGCTTTCGGTATGGCTACACCTTC
NA,TRBJ1-5,NA,TRBV10-2,CAGSESRVQPQHF,TGCGCCGGCAGTGAGTCCCGGGTACAGCCCCAGCATTTT
NA,TRBJ1-2,NA,TRBV5-4,CASSLEGRAVGYTF,TGTGCCAGCAGCTTGGAGGGGAGGGCCGTTGGCTACACCTTC
NA,TRBJ2-7,NA,TRBV6-1,CASSEAWQGTEQYF,TGTGCCAGCAGTGAAGCGTGGCAGGGGACGGAGCAGTACTTC
NA,TRBJ1-2,NA,TRBV5-1,CASSLGGDYGYTF,TGCGCCAGCAGCTTGGGAGGTGACTATGGCTACACCTTC
TRBD1,TRBJ2-6,NA,TRBV29-1,CSVPRDRALSGANVLTF,TGCAGCGTGCCCCGGGACAGGGCTCTCTCTGGGGCCAACGTCCTGACTTTC
NA,TRBJ2-3,NA,TRBV25-1,CAGSLNSPCRTDTQYF,TGTGCCGGGTCATTAAATAGCCCCTGCAGAACAGATACGCAGTATTTT
NA,TRBJ2-2,NA,TRBV5-1,CASSLVAPGVNTGELFF,TGCGCCAGCAGCTTGGTAGCTCCCGGGGTGAACACCGGGGAGCTGTTTTTT
TRBD1,TRBJ2-1,once,TRBV12-3/TRBV12-4,CASTQHRGGEQFF,TGTGCCAGCACCCAGCACAGGGGCGGTGAGCAGTTCTTC
NA,TRBJ2-7,NA,TRBV21-1,CASSTWDRGLTPYEQYF,TGTGCCAGCAGCACCTGGGACAGGGGATTGACTCCCTACGAGCAGTACTTC
NA,TRBJ1-1,NA,TRBV4-3,CASSHGQGNTEAFF,TGCGCCAGCAGCCACGGACAAGGGAACACTGAAGCTTTCTTT
TRBD2,TRBJ2-1,NA,TRBV18,CASSQLAGESEQFF,TGTGCCAGCTCCCAACTAGCGGGGGAGAGTGAGCAGTTCTTC
TRBD2,TRBJ2-2,NA,TRBV19,CASRQAGGSHGELFF,TGTGCCAGTAGGCAAGCGGGGGGCTCCCACGGGGAGCTGTTTTTT
NA,TRBJ1-2,NA,TRBV7-2,CASSLSADPNYGYTF,TGTGCCAGCAGCTTAAGCGCAGATCCTAACTATGGCTACACCTTC
TRBD1,TRBJ2-5,NA,TRBV7-2,CASTQSGQAQETQYF,TGTGCCAGCACCCAATCGGGACAGGCGCAAGAGACCCAGTACTTC
NA,TRBJ2-7,NA,TRBV11-2,CASSRTGLEQYF,TGTGCCAGCAGCCGCACAGGGCTTGAGCAGTACTTC
NA,TRBJ1-6,once,TRBV9,CASSVRAAGGSPLHF,TGTGCCAGCAGCGTCCGGGCGGCAGGAGGGTCACCCCTCCACTTT
TRBD1,TRBJ1-3,NA,TRBV18,CASSPITGGAGNTIYF,TGTGCCAGCTCACCGATCACAGGGGGAGCTGGAAACACCATATATTTT
NA,TRBJ2-7,NA,TRBV6-5,CASSRGVLNEQYF,TGTGCCAGCAGTCGCGGGGTCCTGAACGAGCAGTACTTC
TRBD2,TRBJ2-1,NA,TRBV19,CASSRGLAGGGEQFF,TGTGCCAGTAGTAGGGGACTAGCGGGGGGTGGTGAGCAGTTCTTC
NA,TRBJ1-5,NA,TRBV19,CASSIGISGNSNQPQHF,TGTGCCAGTAGTATAGGGATCAGCGGTAATAGCAATCAGCCCCAGCATTTT
NA,TRBJ1-1,NA,TRBV6-2/TRBV6-3,CASSYSIGVSEAFF,TGTGCCAGCAGTTACTCGATCGGGGTATCTGAAGCTTTCTTT
TRBD1,TRBJ2-4,NA,TRBV10-3,CAISESGTGYIQYF,TGTGCCATCAGTGAGTCCGGGACAGGGTACATTCAGTACTTC
TRBD1,TRBJ1-2,few,TRBV6-6,CASNQDRGPYGYTF,TGTGCCAGCAACCAGGACAGGGGGCCCTATGGCTACACCTTC
NA,TRBJ2-7,NA,TRBV12-3/TRBV12-4,CASSLGRRTEQYF,TGTGCCAGCAGTTTAGGCAGGAGGACCGAGCAGTACTTC
NA,TRBJ1-1,NA,TRBV6-5,CASRNRGVKTEAFF,TGTGCCAGTAGAAATCGGGGGGTAAAGACTGAAGCTTTCTTT
NA,TRBJ1-6,few,TRBV27,CASSSTAGLYNSPLHF,TGTGCCAGCAGTTCTACTGCGGGACTTTATAATTCACCCCTCCACTTT
TRBD1,TRBJ2-7,NA,TRBV5-5,CASSLAVGGTYEQYF,TGTGCCAGCAGCTTGGCGGTAGGGGGCACTTACGAGCAGTACTTC
NA,TRBJ1-3,NA,TRBV6-1,CASSESGRTLSGNTIYF,TGTGCCAGCAGTGAATCCGGGAGGACCCTCTCTGGAAACACCATATATTTT
NA,TRBJ2-7,NA,TRBV3-1/TRBV3-2,CASSFYRDSYEQYF,TGTGCCAGCAGCTTTTACAGGGACTCCTACGAGCAGTACTTC
TRBD1,TRBJ1-5,once,TRBV19,CASSMGTGSQPQHF,TGTGCCAGTAGTATGGGGACAGGGAGCCAGCCCCAGCATTTT
NA,TRBJ2-1,NA,TRBV7-2,CASSLVGGRNEQFF,TGTGCCAGCAGCCTTGTGGGCGGGCGAAATGAGCAGTTCTTC
NA,TRBJ2-5,NA,TRBV7-2,CASSLGSETQYF,TGTGCCAGCAGCTTAGGGAGTGAGACCCAGTACTTC
TRBD1,TRBJ1-1,NA,TRBV4-3,CASSQRGQGRREAFF,TGCGCCAGCAGCCAACGAGGACAGGGGAGGCGTGAAGCTTTCTTT
NA,TRBJ1-1,NA,TRBV7-9,CASSLSGGLPEAFF,TGTGCCAGCAGCTTATCGGGGGGACTCCCTGAAGCTTTCTTT
NA,TRBJ2-7,few,TRBV4-3,CASSLWRSADEQYF,TGCGCCAGCAGCCTGTGGCGGAGCGCGGACGAGCAGTACTTC
TRBD1,TRBJ2-5,few,TRBV9,CASSVAGTGQETQYF,TGTGCCAGCAGCGTAGCCGGGACAGGTCAAGAGACCCAGTACTTC
TRBD1,TRBJ1-4,NA,TRBV11-2,CASRVRTGDEKLFF,TGTGCCAGCAGGGTTAGGACAGGGGACGAAAAACTGTTTTTT
TRBD1,TRBJ1-6,NA,TRBV12-5,CASGRTGVQLHF,TGTGCTAGTGGCAGGACAGGGGTACAGCTCCACTTT
TRBD1,TRBJ1-1,NA,TRBV10-1,CASSELGGMNTEAFF,TGCGCCAGCAGTGAGTTAGGGGGCATGAACACTGAAGCTTTCTTT
NA,TRBJ1-1,NA,TRBV27,CASSSRLTNTEAFF,TGTGCCAGCAGTTCCAGACTGACGAACACTGAAGCTTTCTTT
NA,TRBJ1-2,NA,TRBV12-5,CASGPRGANVGGYTF,TGTGCTAGTGGTCCTCGTGGGGCAAACGTGGGTGGCTACACCTTC